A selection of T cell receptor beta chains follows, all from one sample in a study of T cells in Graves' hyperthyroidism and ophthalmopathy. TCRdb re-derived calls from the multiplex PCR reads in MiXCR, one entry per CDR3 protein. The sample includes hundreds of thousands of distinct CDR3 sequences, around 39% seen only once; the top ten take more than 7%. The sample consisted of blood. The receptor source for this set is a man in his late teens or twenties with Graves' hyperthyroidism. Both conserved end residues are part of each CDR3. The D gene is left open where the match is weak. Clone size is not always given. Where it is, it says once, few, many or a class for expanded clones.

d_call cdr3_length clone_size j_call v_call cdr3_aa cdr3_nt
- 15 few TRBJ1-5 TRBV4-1 CASSQDWGAGQPQHF TGCGCCAGCAGCCAAGATTGGGGGGCAGGGCAGCCCCAGCATTTT
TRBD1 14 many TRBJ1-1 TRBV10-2 CASRTGTGPTEAFF TGCGCCAGCAGAACCGGGACAGGGCCCACTGAAGCTTTCTTT
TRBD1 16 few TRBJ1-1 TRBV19 CASITWTGRGDTEAFF TGTGCCAGTATAACCTGGACAGGCCGAGGGGACACTGAAGCTTTCTTT
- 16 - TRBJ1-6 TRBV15 CATSSPYGTVNSPLHF TGTGCCACCAGCAGCCCCTACGGGACCGTTAATTCACCCCTCCACTTT
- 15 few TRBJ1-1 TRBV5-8 CASSTPGRPNTEAFF TGTGCCAGCAGCACCCCGGGCAGGCCCAACACTGAAGCTTTCTTT
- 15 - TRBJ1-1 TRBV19 CASSIDWRANTEAFF TGTGCCAGTAGTATAGATTGGAGAGCGAACACTGAAGCTTTCTTT
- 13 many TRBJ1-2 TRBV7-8 CASSLGQVGGYTF TGTGCCAGCAGCCTGGGACAAGTCGGTGGCTACACCTTC
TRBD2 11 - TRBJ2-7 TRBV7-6 CASGSLGEQYF TGTGCTAGCGGGAGTCTTGGCGAGCAGTACTTC
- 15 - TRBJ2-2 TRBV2 CASSPIGARNGELFF TGTGCCAGCAGTCCGATCGGGGCGCGTAACGGGGAGCTGTTTTTT
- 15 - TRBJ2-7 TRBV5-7 CASSLRLGGASEQYF TGTGCCAGCAGCTTAAGGTTAGGGGGAGCTAGCGAGCAGTACTTC
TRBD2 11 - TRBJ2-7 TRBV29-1 CSLAGASEQYF TGCAGCTTAGCGGGCGCGTCCGAGCAGTACTTC
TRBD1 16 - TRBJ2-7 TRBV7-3 CASSPKTDRRSYEQYF TGTGCCAGCAGCCCGAAGACGGACAGGCGATCCTACGAGCAGTACTTC
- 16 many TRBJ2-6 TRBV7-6 CASSLEQASGANVLTF TGTGCCAGCAGCTTGGAGCAAGCATCTGGGGCCAACGTCCTGACTTTC
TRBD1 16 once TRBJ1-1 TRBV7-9 CATKRGQGVRDTEAFF TGTGCCACCAAAAGGGGACAGGGGGTAAGGGACACTGAAGCTTTCTTT
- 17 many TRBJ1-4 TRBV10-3 CAISESEGIATNEKLFF TGTGCCATCAGTGAGTCAGAGGGCATTGCAACTAATGAAAAACTGTTTTTT
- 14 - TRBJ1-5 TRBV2 CASSDRGAGQPQHF TGTGCCAGCAGTGACCGGGGGGCGGGCCAGCCCCAGCATTTT
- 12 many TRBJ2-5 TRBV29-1 CSVGDSKETQYF TGCAGCGTTGGGGACTCGAAAGAGACCCAGTACTTC
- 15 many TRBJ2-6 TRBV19 CASSRQGGGANVLTF TGTGCCAGTAGTCGTCAGGGTGGTGGGGCCAACGTCCTGACTTTC
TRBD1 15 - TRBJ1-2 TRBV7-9 CASSSLTGGGGGYTF TGTGCCAGCAGCTCACTAACAGGGGGCGGGGGTGGCTACACCTTC
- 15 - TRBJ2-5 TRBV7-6 CASSLVVGAQETQYF TGTGCCAGCAGCTTAGTAGTGGGGGCGCAAGAGACCCAGTACTTC
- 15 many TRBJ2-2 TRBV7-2 CASSLGLSNTGELFF TGTGCCAGCAGCTTAGGGCTTTCGAACACCGGGGAGCTGTTTTTT
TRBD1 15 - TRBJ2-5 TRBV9 CASTATGTAQETQYF TGTGCCAGCACCGCTACAGGGACAGCCCAAGAGACCCAGTACTTC
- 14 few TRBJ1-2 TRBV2 CASSVQDSNYGYTF TGTGCCAGCAGTGTCCAGGACAGTAACTATGGCTACACCTTC